The rows below give T cell receptor beta chains drawn from one sample of a study of T-cell reconstitution after alpha-beta-depleted transplantation in children. MiXCR, applied by TCRdb to the PCR reads, yields one record per CDR3 protein. Among some 200,000 distinct CDR3 sequences listed, roughly 15% were seen once. The sample consisted of PBMCs from the stem cell graft donor, taken from the stem cell graft. These receptors were obtained from a human donor who donated a stem cell graft to a child with acute lymphoblastic leukemia. Both conserved end residues are part of each CDR3. Clone size is not always given. Where it is, it says once, few, many or a class for expanded clones.

CDR3	size	V	J
CASSANSGTGNYGYTF	many	TRBV18	TRBJ1-2
CATSDRQHEQFF	many	TRBV24-1	TRBJ2-1
CASSLFASRRTDTQYF	many	TRBV5-1	TRBJ2-3
CASSSDTDTQYF	many	TRBV5-1	TRBJ2-3
CSAGGGTSVGSYEQYF	NA	TRBV20-1	TRBJ2-7
CASGPGQDIYGYTF	few	TRBV5-5	TRBJ1-2
CASSPLVFPQPQHF	many	TRBV12-3/TRBV12-4	TRBJ1-5
CASSWIDRVRANTEAFF	NA	TRBV7-9	TRBJ1-1
CASSFPGQGAGNEQFF	many	TRBV12-3/TRBV12-4	TRBJ2-1
CASSTETAGDGTEAFF	NA	TRBV7-2	TRBJ1-1
CASKNPGSTDTQYF	many	TRBV25-1	TRBJ2-3
CASSLGLGGDQPQHF	NA	TRBV5-1	TRBJ1-5
CASSFDGTANYGYTF	many	TRBV5-1	TRBJ1-2
CASSIGPGGIGTDTQYF	few	TRBV19	TRBJ2-3
CSAPPRQGWGTQYF	few	TRBV20-1	TRBJ2-5
CAISVASEPEAFF	few	TRBV10-3	TRBJ1-1
CASSPPWLAGANEQFF	many	TRBV5-1	TRBJ2-1
CASSLDVTSGVTDTQYF	few	TRBV5-1	TRBJ2-3
CASSLSPGISGTETQYF	many	TRBV7-9	TRBJ2-5
CASSPQLAGFEFF	NA	TRBV7-2	TRBJ2-1
CASTLDHSTGTQYF	many	TRBV5-1	TRBJ2-3
CSAQPPILGTDEQFF	NA	TRBV20-1	TRBJ2-1
CASSFLGPGANEQFF	NA	TRBV5-1	TRBJ2-1
CSAHHGLAFHNEQFF	many	TRBV20-1	TRBJ2-1
CASTSRKNRYEQYF	NA	TRBV11-2	TRBJ2-7
CASSHTGDQPQHF	few	TRBV7-9	TRBJ1-5
CASSLTGTSGNEQYF	NA	TRBV7-9	TRBJ2-7
CASSATGTSYGYTF	NA	TRBV12-3/TRBV12-4	TRBJ1-2
CASSLDRHSPLHF	many	TRBV5-8	TRBJ1-6
CASSPPWAAEAFF	many	TRBV18	TRBJ1-1
CASSQPSGRYNDQFF	NA	TRBV13	TRBJ2-1
CASSKGARGQGNIQYF	NA	TRBV6-1	TRBJ2-4
CAIRNRDRLGDYGYTF	NA	TRBV10-3	TRBJ1-2
CASRASGRYEQYF	many	TRBV12-3/TRBV12-4	TRBJ2-7
CASSSRTGGWGETQYF	many	TRBV5-1	TRBJ2-5
CASSLAPGPTRAFF	many	TRBV12-3/TRBV12-4	TRBJ1-1
CASSQQPTSTEAFF	many	TRBV7-2	TRBJ1-1
CSVGVWNTEAFF	many	TRBV29-1	TRBJ1-1
CSARVGSGIYTDTQYF	many	TRBV20-1	TRBJ2-3
CASSSPGLRARYGYTF	few	TRBV11-2	TRBJ1-2
CASSQRGQLSLRTDTQYF	many	TRBV11-1	TRBJ2-3
CASSTSGSPGANVLTF	many	TRBV27	TRBJ2-6
CASIRGLTDTQYF	many	TRBV2	TRBJ2-3
CASSLTGQGVSEAFF	NA	TRBV7-2	TRBJ1-1
CASSPGTGYGYTF	many	TRBV12-3/TRBV12-4	TRBJ1-2
CASSWTGDEKLFF	NA	TRBV7-6	TRBJ1-4
CASTWGDSSYEQYF	NA	TRBV12-3/TRBV12-4	TRBJ2-7
CASSLASRGNQPQHF	few	TRBV12-3/TRBV12-4	TRBJ1-5
CASISRANGYTF	many	TRBV19	TRBJ1-2
CSVLTGLQETQYF	many	TRBV29-1	TRBJ2-5
CASSLVGQGYGYTF	few	TRBV11-2	TRBJ1-2
CASNPRDMGETQYF	few	TRBV5-5	TRBJ2-5
CASSQHRIATNTGELFF	many	TRBV5-1	TRBJ2-2
CASSLGNERDPYEQYF	many	TRBV7-2	TRBJ2-7
CSALRQGSYGYTF	many	TRBV20-1	TRBJ1-2
CASSLAGWGRGETQYF	many	TRBV7-8	TRBJ2-5